The sample holds many counts of the clone carrying this T cell receptor (beta chain). The antigen is undetermined. These data originate in a study of CD8 T cells in ankylosing spondylitis. The study's findings and limits: Researchers reportedly found disease-linked clones significantly enriched in matched ankylosing spondylitis synovial fluid. The study identified a TCR beta motif of eight highly homologous variants that appeared characteristic of ankylosing spondylitis blood. Within peripheral blood, clones linked to disease were CD8+ and relatively rare. Earlier authors reported some of these motif variants in reactive arthritis synovial fluid and blood.

The length of the CDR3 is 12 residues. The V end lost 2 bases, the J end lost 13 bases, and 12 bases lay between the germline ends. Germline loops: CDR1 LNHDA, CDR2 SQIVND (reference sequence). Using its own MiXCR run on the 5' RACE reads, TCRdb lists one record per CDR3 protein. Here the sample spans about 240,000 distinct CDR3 sequences, around 7.8% being singletons. Material for sequencing was blood, either unsorted or a sorted T cell fraction (not recorded which). J is TRBJ2-1 and V is TRBV19; D unresolved. This clonotype originated in a male donor with ankylosing spondylitis or in good health (not recorded which). CDR3 coding DNA: TGTGCCAGTAGTATAAGAGCCGATACCCAGTTCTTC. Residues: CASSIRADTQFF.